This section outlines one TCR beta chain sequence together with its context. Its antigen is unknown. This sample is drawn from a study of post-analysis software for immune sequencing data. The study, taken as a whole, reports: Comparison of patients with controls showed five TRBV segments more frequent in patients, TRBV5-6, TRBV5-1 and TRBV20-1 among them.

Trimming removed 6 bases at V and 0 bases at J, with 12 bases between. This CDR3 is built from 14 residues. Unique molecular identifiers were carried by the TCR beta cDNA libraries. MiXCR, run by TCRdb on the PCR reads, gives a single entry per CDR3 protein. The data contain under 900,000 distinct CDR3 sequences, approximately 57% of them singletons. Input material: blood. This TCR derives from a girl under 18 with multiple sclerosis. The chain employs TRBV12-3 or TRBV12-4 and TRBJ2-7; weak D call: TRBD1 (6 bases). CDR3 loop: CASRYRESSYEQYF. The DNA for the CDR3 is TGTGCCAGCAGGTACAGGGAAAGCTCCTACGAGCAGTACTTC.